The next 12 T cell receptor beta chains were all read from a single sample in a study of type 1 regulatory T cells. TCRdb ran MiXCR on the reads and lists one entry per CDR3 protein. The table shows about 67,000 distinct CDR3 sequences, with just under 50% occurring only once. Antigens of these TCRs are unknown. The material sequenced was cultured non-Tr1 T cells, either the whole culture or a sorted T cell fraction (not recorded which). The receptors come from a human donor in good health.

The CDR3 loop is CASSGTFFYEQYF. As DNA, the CDR3 is TGTGCCAGCAGCGGGACATTTTTCTACGAGCAGTACTTC. The rearrangement uses TRBV5-5 and TRBJ2-7, with D perhaps TRBD1 (6 bases). Looked up from germline, CDR1 is SGHKS and CDR2 is YYEKEE (reference sequence). V was clipped by 4 bases and J by 3 bases, with 11 bases between them. The CDR3 consists of 13 residues. The full variable domain, its missing parts supplied by reference TRBV5-5 and TRBJ2-7, is DAGVTQSPTHLIKTRGQQVTLRCSPISGHKSVSWYQQVLGQGPQFIFQYYEKEERGRGNFPDRFSARQFPNYSSELNVNALLLGDSALYLCASSGTFFYEQYFGPGTRLTVT.

The sample holds a few counts of this clonotype. The chain is built from TRBV20-1 and TRBJ1-2; D gene uncertain. The CDR3 loop spans 13 amino acids. The germline V and J ends were trimmed by 6 bases and 4 bases, with 15 bases remaining between them. The germline CDR1 and CDR2 sequences are DFQATT and SNEGSKA (reference sequence). In nucleotides, the CDR3 is TGCAGTGCCGTTGCAGACGTCTTCTATGGCTACACCTTC. Translating gives CSAVADVFYGYTF.

This chain joins TRBV4-1 and TRBJ2-2, with D perhaps matching TRBD1 (6 bases). V was cut by 4 bases and J by 6 bases, with 21 bases left in between. CDR1 MGHRA and CDR2 YSYEKL come from the germline V gene. The CDR3 has 17 amino acids. The CDR3 nucleotides are TGCGCCAGCAGCCCTACCCCGAGGGGGAAGGGTGCCGGGGAGCTGTTTTTT. Encoded protein: CASSPTPRGKGAGELFF.

In this sample, this clonotype turned up a few times. The CDR3 DNA sequence: TGTGCCTCTCGAGGGAGAGGCTACGAGCAGTACTTC. This sequence encodes CASRGRGYEQYF. The chain uses TRBV7-8 and TRBJ2-7; weak D call: TRBD2 (5 bases). The CDR3 totals 12 residues. Looked up from germline, CDR1 is SGHVS and CDR2 is FQNEAQ. V was trimmed by 11 bases and J by 3 bases, leaving 14 bases between them.

The gene calls are TRBV29-1 and TRBJ2-1; TRBD1 agrees at 11 bases. The CDR3 consists of 14 residues. Germline lookup yields CDR1 SQVTM and CDR2 ANQGSEA. Trimming at V came to 6 bases and at J to 7 bases, leaving 8 bases not matched to a gene. In DNA, the CDR3 is TGCAGCGTCGGACAGGGGGCGGGTCGGAATGAGCAGTTCTTC. Translation gives CSVGQGAGRNEQFF.

This clonotype was seen a handful of times. The chain employs TRBV3-1 and TRBJ1-6; TRBD1 might be the D (5 bases). The CDR3 runs 14 residues. Trimming took 1 base from V and 4 from J, leaving 5 bases between them. Germline CDR1 and CDR2: LGHDT and YNNKEL (reference sequence). CDR3 DNA: TGTGCCAGCAGCCAAGGACAGTATAATTCACCCCTCCACTTT. Translating gives CASSQGQYNSPLHF.

The chain has TRBV5-1 and TRBJ1-1; 9 bases are shared with TRBD1. Trimming cost V 0 bases and J 4 bases; bases outside gene matches: 7. Germline CDR1 reads SGHRS; CDR2 reads YFSETQ. This CDR3 spans 16 amino acids. The CDR3 DNA reads TGCGCCAGCAGCTTGGGGATGGACAGGGGAGGCACTGAAGCTTTCTTT. It translates to CASSLGMDRGGTEAFF.

V usage is TRBV5-5 and J usage is TRBJ1-1; D ambiguous. CDR1 is SGHKS and CDR2 is YYEKEE in the germline V gene (reference sequence). The germline V and J ends were trimmed by 4 bases and 3 bases, with 13 bases remaining between them. The CDR3 sequence is 14 residues long. CDR3: CASSPLATDTEAFF. CDR3 nucleotide sequence: TGTGCCAGCAGCCCGCTGGCCACCGACACTGAAGCTTTCTTT.

The J gene is TRBJ1-2, the V gene TRBV20-1, with D maybe TRBD1 (6 bases). There are 12 residues in the CDR3. V was cut by 6 bases and J by 8 bases, with 16 bases left in between. CDR1 DFQATT and CDR2 SNEGSKA come from the germline V gene (reference sequence). In DNA form, the CDR3 reads TGCAGTGCCTCGGGAGGGGGATGGGGCTACACCTTC. Protein sequence: CSASGGGWGYTF.

This clonotype was found a few times. This chain links TRBV4-3 with TRBJ1-1; D unresolved. The CDR3 sequence is 14 residues long. Trimming pared 0 bases from V and 0 bases from J, leaving 5 bases between. The germline V gene has CDR1 LGHNA and CDR2 YSLEER. The CDR3 protein is CASSQDQMNTEAFF. CDR3 DNA sequence: TGCGCCAGCAGCCAAGATCAGATGAACACTGAAGCTTTCTTT.

The chain employs TRBV10-3 and TRBJ2-3, with D hard to call. This CDR3 has 14 residues. Trimming pared 0 bases from V and 5 bases from J, leaving 9 bases between. The germline CDR1 and CDR2 sequences are ENHRY and SYGVKD. In nucleotides, the CDR3 is TGTGCCATCAGTGAGTCAGGGAAGGGAGATACGCAGTATTTT. Translating it yields CAISESGKGDTQYF.

This clonotype was detected only a few times. This sequence joins TRBV7-9 and TRBJ2-1; D is unresolved. This CDR3 contains 13 residues. Germline-derived CDR1 and CDR2 are SEHNR and FQNEAQ (reference sequence). With 5 bases removed from V and 8 bases from J, the gap between germline ends came to 13 bases. The CDR3 sequence: CASSQRSQDEQFF. Written as DNA, the CDR3 is TGTGCCAGCAGCCAGAGATCTCAGGATGAGCAGTTCTTC. Drawing the rest from reference TRBV7-9 and TRBJ2-1, the complete variable domain is DTGVSQNPRHKITKRGQNVTFRCDPISEHNRLYWYRQTLGQGPEFLTYFQNEAQLEKSRLLSDRFSAERPKGSFSTLEIQRTEQGDSAMYLCASSQRSQDEQFFGPGTRLTVL.